This TCR beta chain is from a study of human T cells and chemical hapten exposure. The CDR3 is made up of 12 amino acids. Trimming took 4 bases from V and 4 from J, leaving 10 bases between them. Germline V gives CDR1 SQVTM, CDR2 ANQGSEA. Each CDR3 protein is one row after TCRdb ran MiXCR on the RACE reads. This sample carries 89,000 or so distinct CDR3 sequences, 8.5% of them seen once, and the ten largest clones take 2.6%. This clonotype occurred once. The antigen remains undetermined. A read error is possible here, since a much larger clone lies one base away. Study-level findings and limits: Against controls, expanded TCRs gave rise to significantly more large CDR3 similarity clusters.

Time point: pre-sensitization, week 0. Stated treatment: therapeutic diphenylcyclopropenone sensitization with weekly scalp DPC. The sample in question was whole blood, obtained in connection with sensitization to the hapten diphenylcyclopropenone (DPC). The chain joins TRBV29-1 to TRBJ1-1; possibly TRBD1 for D (5 bases). This TCR was recovered from a man between 35 and 55 years old with alopecia areata. Some clones in this sample may be carry-over from other donors' samples. The CDR3 DNA follows: TGCAGCGTTGTGGAGGGGAGCACTGAAGCTTTCTTT. This encodes CSVVEGSTEAFF.